This T cell receptor beta chain was captured by sequencing in a study of cytomegalovirus exposure and HLA in healthy donors. V lost 5 bases, J lost 3 bases, and 17 bases lay in between. Germline V CDR1 and CDR2: LNHNV, YYDKDF (reference sequence). CDR3 size: 16 residues. Use of 60 Vbeta and 13 Jbeta primers characterized the PCR. Repertoires were generated with immunoSEQ multiplex PCR, while TCRdb's copy carries only in-frame clones and drops some. The sample includes about 180,000 clones, roughly 84% of them seen just once. With respect to this clone: The antigen is unknown.

Regarding the study as a whole: A later analysis found most CMV-associated TCR beta chains apparently HLA-restricted. A previous analysis found most TCR beta V segments productive roughly 90% or roughly 30% of the time. A later analysis showed that HLA-associated TCR beta chains had undergone more clonal expansion than equally common others.

At sampling all donors were nominally healthy, likely with unrecorded immune exposures. V gene TRBV15 combines with J gene TRBJ1-5; tentative D call: TRBD1 (6 bases). This sequence was found in a man aged 25-45 years in good health and CMV-seronegative. Sample: PBMCs. The CDR3 loop reads CATSDSRTAHNQPQHF. In DNA, the CDR3 is TGTGCCACCAGCGACTCCCGGACAGCTCACAATCAGCCCCAGCATTTT. The entire variable domain, with the rest obtained from reference TRBV15 and TRBJ1-5, is as follows: DAMVIQNPRYQVTQFGKPVTLSCSQTLNHNVMYWYQQKSSQAPKLLFHYYDKDFNNEADTPDNFQSRRPNTSFCFLDIRSPGLGDTAMYLCATSDSRTAHNQPQHFGDGTRLSIL.